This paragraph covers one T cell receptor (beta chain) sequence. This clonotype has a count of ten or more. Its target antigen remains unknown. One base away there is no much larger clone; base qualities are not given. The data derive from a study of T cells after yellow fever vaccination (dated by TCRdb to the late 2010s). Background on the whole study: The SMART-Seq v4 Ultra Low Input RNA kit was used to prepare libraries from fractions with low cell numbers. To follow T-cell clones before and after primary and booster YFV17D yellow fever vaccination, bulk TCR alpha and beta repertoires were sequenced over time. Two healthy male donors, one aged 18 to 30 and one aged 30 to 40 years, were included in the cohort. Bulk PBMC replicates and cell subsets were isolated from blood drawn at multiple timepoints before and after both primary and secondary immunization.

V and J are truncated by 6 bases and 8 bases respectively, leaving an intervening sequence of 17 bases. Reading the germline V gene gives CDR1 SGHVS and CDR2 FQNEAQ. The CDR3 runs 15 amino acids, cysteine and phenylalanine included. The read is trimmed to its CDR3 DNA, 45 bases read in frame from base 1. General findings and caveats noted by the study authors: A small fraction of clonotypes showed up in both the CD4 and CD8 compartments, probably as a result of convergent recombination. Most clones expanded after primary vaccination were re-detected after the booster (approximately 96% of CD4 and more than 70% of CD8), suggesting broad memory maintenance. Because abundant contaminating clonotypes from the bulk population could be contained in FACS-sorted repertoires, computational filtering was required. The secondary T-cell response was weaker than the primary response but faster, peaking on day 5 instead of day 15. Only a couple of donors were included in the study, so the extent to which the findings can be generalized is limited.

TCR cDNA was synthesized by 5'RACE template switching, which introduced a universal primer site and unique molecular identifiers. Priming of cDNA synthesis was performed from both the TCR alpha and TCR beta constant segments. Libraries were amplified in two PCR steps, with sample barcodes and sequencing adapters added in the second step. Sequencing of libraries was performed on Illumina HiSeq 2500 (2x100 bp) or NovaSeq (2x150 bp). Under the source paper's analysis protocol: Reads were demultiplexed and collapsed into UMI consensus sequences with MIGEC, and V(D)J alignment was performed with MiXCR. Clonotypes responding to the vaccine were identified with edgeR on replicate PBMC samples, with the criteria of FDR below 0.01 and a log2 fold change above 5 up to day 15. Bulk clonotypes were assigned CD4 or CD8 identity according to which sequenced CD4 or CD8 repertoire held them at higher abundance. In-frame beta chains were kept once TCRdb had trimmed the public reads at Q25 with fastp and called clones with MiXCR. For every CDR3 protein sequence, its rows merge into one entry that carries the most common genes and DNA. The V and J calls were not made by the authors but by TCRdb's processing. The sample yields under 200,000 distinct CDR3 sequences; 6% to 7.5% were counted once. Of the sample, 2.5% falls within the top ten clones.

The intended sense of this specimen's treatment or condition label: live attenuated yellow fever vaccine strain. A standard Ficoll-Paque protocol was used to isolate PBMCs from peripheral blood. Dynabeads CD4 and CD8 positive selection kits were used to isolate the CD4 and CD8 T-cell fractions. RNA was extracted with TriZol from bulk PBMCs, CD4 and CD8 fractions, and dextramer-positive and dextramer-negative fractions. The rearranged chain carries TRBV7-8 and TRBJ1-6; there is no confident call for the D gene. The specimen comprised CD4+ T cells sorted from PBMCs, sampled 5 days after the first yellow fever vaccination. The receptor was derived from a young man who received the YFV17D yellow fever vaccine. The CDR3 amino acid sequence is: CASRVGNPLDSPLHF. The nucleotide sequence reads TGTGCCAGCAGAGTAGGGAACCCTTTGGATTCACCCCTCCACTTT.